These 24 T cell receptor beta chains were all obtained from the same sample, sequenced in a study of CD8+ T cells in alopecia areata. Described treatment: oral pan-JAK inhibitor, 5-10 mg twice daily. RNA extraction and reverse transcription yielded cDNA as sequencing template. Produced via immunoSEQ multiplex PCR; TCRdb's table is partial and in-frame only. Among about 180,000 clones, 45% to 60% were seen once, and the ten largest hold around 10%. The specimen comprised CD8+ T cells sorted from blood, sampled at week 52, from a patient treated with tofacitinib. The source is a human donor with alopecia areata.

There are a few counts of this clone. This rearrangement joins TRBV4-2 to TRBJ2-2, with D tentatively TRBD2 (5 bases). V lost 1 base and J 1 base, leaving 10 bases between the germline ends. This CDR3 has 16 amino acids. Germline values: CDR1 LGHNA, CDR2 YNFKEQ. The CDR3 loop is CASSQGEGENTGELFF. The CDR3 DNA reads as TGTGCCAGCAGCCAAGGAGAGGGAGAGAACACCGGGGAGCTGTTTTTT.

Remarks on this clone: This sample includes further DNA sequences coding for the same CDR3. The V call is TRBV7-9, the J call TRBJ1-6; D call uncertain. Between the trimmed V and J ends, which lost 3 bases and 8 bases, there was a span of 5 bases. The CDR3 is 12 amino acids. Looked up from germline, CDR1 is SEHNR and CDR2 is FQNEAQ (reference sequence). CDR3 coding DNA: TGTGCCAGCAGCTTTGGAGATTCACCCCTCCACTTT. Protein product: CASSFGDSPLHF.

This clone was counted between two and nine times. The V and J genes are TRBV6-1 and TRBJ1-1; TRBD1 aligns across 7 bases. Germline CDR1 MNHNS, CDR2 SASEGT. This CDR3 comprises 15 residues. V was pared by 1 base and J by 4 bases, with 6 bases of the junction left unmatched. CDR3 bases: TGTGCCAGCAGTGAAGAGGAGGGGGCTGGCACTGAAGCTTTCTTT. Its translation: CASSEEEGAGTEAFF.

The rearrangement joins TRBV4-2 to TRBJ1-1, with 9 bases lining up with TRBD1. This CDR3 comprises 16 residues. J was trimmed by 2 bases and V by 0 bases; bases with no gene match: 4. Germline V CDR1 and CDR2: LGHNA, YNFKEQ. CDR3 in DNA: TGTGCCAGCAGCCAAGAGGGGACAGGGCGTAACACTGAAGCTTTCTTT. Its translation is CASSQEGTGRNTEAFF.

The chain uses TRBV29-1 and TRBJ1-1, with D hard to call. V shed 3 bases and J shed 1 base, with 12 bases lying between them. The CDR3 is 14 residues long. Germline assignment: CDR1 SQVTM and CDR2 ANQGSEA. The DNA of the CDR3 is TGCAGCGTTGAGAAGGGAAATGGGAACACTGAAGCTTTCTTT. Its protein product is CSVEKGNGNTEAFF. Based on the CDR3 plus reference TRBV29-1 and TRBJ1-1, the full variable domain is SAVISQKPSRDICQRGTSLTIQCQVDSQVTMMFWYRQQPGQSLTLIATANQGSEATYESGFVIDKFPISRPNLTFSTLTVSNMSPEDSSIYLCSVEKGNGNTEAFFGQGTRLTVV.

This sequence joins TRBV2 and TRBJ2-2; D might be TRBD1 or TRBD2, each matching 7 bases. The CDR3 has 15 amino acids. The V gene lost 9 bases and the J gene lost 4 bases, with 18 bases spanning the gap. CDR1 SNHLY and CDR2 FYNNEI come from the germline V gene. CDR3 sequence (DNA): TGTGCCAGGGAAGCAGGGGGGGATAGCACCGGGGAGCTGTTTTTT. This translates into CAREAGGDSTGELFF.

The chain couples TRBV7-9 to TRBJ2-7; 10 bases match TRBD1. The CDR3 has 16 amino acids. Looked up from germline, CDR1 is SEHNR and CDR2 is FQNEAQ (reference sequence). V shed 0 bases and J 2 bases; nucleotides not matched to a gene: 4. The CDR3 DNA reads TGTGCCAGCAGCTTAGCGGGACAGGGGATTCCCTACGAGCAGTACTTC. Its translation: CASSLAGQGIPYEQYF.

This clone was seen a few times. The rearrangement links TRBV30 to TRBJ2-1, with TRBD1 as a possible D gene (6 bases). The ends were cut back, 3 bases at V and 5 bases at J, with 8 bases in the middle. This CDR3 spans 12 amino acids. Per the germline V gene, CDR1 is GTSNPN and CDR2 is SVGIG (reference sequence). The CDR3 DNA is TGTGCCTGGAGACAGGGCGACAATGAGCAGTTCTTC. Protein product: CAWRQGDNEQFF.

The chain uses TRBV30 and TRBJ1-3; D call uncertain. The CDR3 has 15 amino acids. The V and J ends lost 4 bases and 0 bases respectively, with 13 bases between them. Germline-derived CDR1 and CDR2 are GTSNPN and SVGIG (reference sequence). The CDR3 region has the DNA TGTGCCTGGACATCGGGCACGTACTCTGGAAACACCATATATTTT. Encoded protein: CAWTSGTYSGNTIYF.

V gene TRBV2 combines with J gene TRBJ1-1, with 9 positions matching TRBD1. V shed 4 bases and J 1 base; nucleotides not matched to a gene: 4. Germline lookup yields CDR1 SNHLY and CDR2 FYNNEI. CDR3 size: 15 residues. The CDR3 region has the DNA TGTGCCAGCAGTGTGACAGGGGGAACGAACACTGAAGCTTTCTTT. It codes for CASSVTGGTNTEAFF.

The genes are TRBV30 and TRBJ1-1, with 8 nucleotides matching TRBD1. The CDR3 spans 13 residues. V shed 2 bases and J 4 bases; nucleotides not matched to a gene: 3. CDR1 and CDR2 (germline): GTSNPN, SVGIG (reference sequence). The chain's CDR3 is CAWSPRGRTEAFF. The CDR3 DNA is TGTGCCTGGAGTCCCAGGGGGCGCACTGAAGCTTTCTTT.

The rearrangement uses TRBV27 and TRBJ2-2; D perhaps matches TRBD2 (5 bases). The CDR3 is 13 residues long. Germline lookup yields CDR1 MNHEY and CDR2 SMNVEV (reference sequence). V lost 7 bases and J 4 bases, leaving 10 bases between the germline ends. CDR3 sequence reads: CASTPGGTGELFF. The DNA of the CDR3 is TGTGCCAGCACCCCAGGAGGCACCGGGGAGCTGTTTTTT.

The chain carries TRBV4-3 and TRBJ1-3, with TRBD1 identical over 9 bases. Germline CDR1 LGHNA, CDR2 YSLEER. The CDR3 covers 17 residues. V lost 1 base and J lost 4; bases outside the gene matches: 8. CDR3 protein: CASSQGVTGGKGNTIYF. The CDR3 bases are TGCGCCAGCAGCCAAGGAGTGACAGGGGGGAAAGGAAACACCATATATTTT.

The chain carries TRBV6-1 and TRBJ1-2; 8 bases line up with TRBD1. After removal of 3 bases from V and 1 base from J, the junction contained 7 bases not matched to a gene. The CDR3 is 16 residues long. The V gene's germline CDR1 is MNHNS and CDR2 SASEGT. CDR3 DNA: TGTGCCAGCAGTGATCAGACAGGGGCGAGTAACTATGGCTACACCTTC. Translation gives CASSDQTGASNYGYTF.

The chain has TRBV11-2 and TRBJ2-5; D is unresolved. The germline V gene encodes CDR1 SGHAT and CDR2 FQNNGV. The germline V and J ends were trimmed by 1 base and 1 base, with 10 bases remaining between them. The CDR3 is 15 amino acids. The CDR3: CASSLGLLPQETQYF. In nucleotides, the CDR3 is TGTGCCAGCAGCTTAGGCCTCTTACCCCAAGAGACCCAGTACTTC.

Turning to this clone: Other DNA sequences within the sample encode an identical CDR3. V and J are TRBV30 and TRBJ2-2; no firm D call. Germline V gene sequence: CDR1 GTSNPN, CDR2 SVGIG (reference sequence). Trimming took off 0 bases at V and 1 base at J, with 6 bases between the two ends. The CDR3 runs to 14 residues. CDR3 protein: CAWSVGENTGELFF. The CDR3 DNA follows: TGTGCCTGGAGTGTGGGCGAGAACACCGGGGAGCTGTTTTTT.

This chain links TRBV7-8 with TRBJ2-5; D uncertain. Germline V gives CDR1 SGHVS, CDR2 FQNEAQ. CDR3 length equals 13 residues. Trimming removed 4 bases from V and 7 bases from J, with 13 bases in between. Here the CDR3 reads CASSSPTSGTQYF. The DNA of the CDR3 is TGTGCCAGCAGCTCACCAACCTCTGGGACCCAGTACTTC.

This clone was picked up a small number of times. CDR3 DNA sequence: TGTGCCAGCAGTTTAACAGCCCTCTACGAGCAGTACTTC. Translating it yields CASSLTALYEQYF. This chain joins TRBV27 and TRBJ2-7; D unresolved. The CDR3 totals 13 residues. The germline gives CDR1 MNHEY, CDR2 SMNVEV (reference sequence). V was cut by 2 bases and J by 3 bases, with 8 bases left in between.

The V and J genes are TRBV28 and TRBJ2-7, with D possibly matching TRBD1 (6 bases). Germline V gene data show CDR1 as MDHEN and CDR2 as SYDVKM. This CDR3 region has 14 residues. V gave up 3 bases and J gave up 6 bases, with 15 bases separating them. CDR3 region: CASSLTGTLGEQYF. CDR3 nucleotides: TGTGCCAGCAGTTTGACGGGGACACTAGGCGAGCAGTACTTC.

This chain links TRBV13 with TRBJ2-5; D gene ambiguous. The germline V and J ends were trimmed by 1 base and 5 bases, with 8 bases remaining between them. Germline lookup yields CDR1 PRHDT and CDR2 FYEKMQ (reference sequence). The CDR3 sequence is 13 residues long. CDR3 region: CASSLVSQETQYF. CDR3 bases: TGTGCCAGCAGCTTAGTTTCGCAGGAGACCCAGTACTTC.

The V gene is TRBV10-3, the J gene TRBJ2-2, with 10 bases matching TRBD1. Looked up from germline, CDR1 is ENHRY and CDR2 is SYGVKD. The CDR3 has 15 residues. The V segment lost 6 bases and the J segment 7 bases; nucleotides outside the gene matches: 8. In nucleotides, the CDR3 is TGTGCCATCAGAACCGGGACAGGGGATCTCGGGGAGCTGTTTTTT. Translating gives CAIRTGTGDLGELFF.

The rearrangement links TRBV11-3 to TRBJ2-1; D ambiguous. The CDR3 has 12 amino acids. The germline CDR1 and CDR2 sequences are SGHNT and YENEEA. V lost 3 bases and J lost 8, with 8 bases in between. The CDR3 DNA follows: TGTGCCAGCAGCTTGTCTCGGGATGAGCAGTTCTTC. This translates into CASSLSRDEQFF.

The CDR3 DNA is TGTGCCAGCAGCTTAAATACGGGGAGTGAAGCTTTCTTT. The encoded protein is CASSLNTGSEAFF. V usage is TRBV7-9 and J usage is TRBJ1-1; unclear D gene. Trimming left V 2 bases short and J 7 bases short, with 11 bases between. The length of the CDR3 is 13 residues. Germline CDR1 SEHNR, CDR2 FQNEAQ (reference sequence).

The J gene is TRBJ1-1, the V gene TRBV29-1; the D gene is possibly TRBD1 (5 bases). CDR1 and CDR2 (germline): SQVTM, ANQGSEA. The V and J ends lost 1 base and 3 bases respectively, with 12 bases between them. CDR3 length equals 14 residues. The CDR3 spells CSVEVGGADTEAFF. In nucleotides, the CDR3 is TGCAGCGTTGAAGTAGGCGGGGCGGACACTGAAGCTTTCTTT.